The rows below give T cell receptor beta chains drawn from one sample of a study of follicular helper T cells after annual influenza vaccination. Libraries were prepared by immunoSEQ multiplex PCR; TCRdb keeps only in-frame clonotypes and omits some of them. Altogether 2,000 to 2,500 clones are present, 84% being singletons, with the ten largest covering more than 2.5%. The sample consisted of CXCR5+ CD38- circulating T follicular helper cells from blood, taken 7 days after influenza vaccination. All receptors come from an adult who received the influenza vaccine. Each CDR3 is given with its conserved first and last residue. Fields, in order: CDR3 protein, CDR3 DNA, clone size, D gene, V gene, J gene. The D gene is left open where the match is weak. Clone size is not always given. Where it is, it says once, few, many or a class for expanded clones.

cdr3_aa: CASRQRLAGAGELFF
cdr3_nt: TGTGCCAGTAGACAGAGACTAGCGGGAGCCGGGGAGCTGTTTTTT
clone_size: NA
d_call: TRBD2
v_call: TRBV2
j_call: TRBJ2-2

cdr3_aa: CASRPLDSLQETQYF
cdr3_nt: TGTGCCAGCAGGCCATTGGACAGCCTCCAAGAGACCCAGTACTTC
clone_size: NA
d_call: NA
v_call: TRBV7-9
j_call: TRBJ2-5

cdr3_aa: CSVDGQGSHEQYF
cdr3_nt: TGCAGCGTTGACGGGCAGGGGTCCCACGAGCAGTACTTC
clone_size: NA
d_call: NA
v_call: TRBV29-1
j_call: TRBJ2-7

cdr3_aa: CASSVLRETNYGYTF
cdr3_nt: TGTGCCAGCAGTGTTTTAAGGGAAACTAACTATGGCTACACCTTC
clone_size: few
d_call: NA
v_call: TRBV2
j_call: TRBJ1-2

cdr3_aa: CASSLVRGGGYEQFF
cdr3_nt: TGCGCCAGCAGCTTGGTTAGGGGGGGCGGATATGAGCAGTTCTTC
clone_size: NA
d_call: NA
v_call: TRBV5-1
j_call: TRBJ2-1

cdr3_aa: CASSISGGVAGYTF
cdr3_nt: TGTGCCAGCAGCATCAGTGGAGGGGTGGCGGGCTACACCTTC
clone_size: NA
d_call: NA
v_call: TRBV7-8
j_call: TRBJ1-2

cdr3_aa: CASSPPQTQTGEISEAFF
cdr3_nt: TGTGCCAGCAGCCCACCCCAAACCCAGACAGGGGAAATCTCCGAAGCTTTCTTT
clone_size: NA
d_call: TRBD1
v_call: TRBV11-3
j_call: TRBJ1-1

cdr3_aa: CASSSSGQGYYGYTF
cdr3_nt: TGCGCCAGCAGCTCCTCTGGACAGGGCTACTATGGCTACACCTTC
clone_size: few
d_call: TRBD1
v_call: TRBV5-1
j_call: TRBJ1-2

cdr3_aa: CASSVGQENTEAFF
cdr3_nt: TGTGCCAGCAGCGTAGGACAGGAGAACACTGAAGCTTTCTTT
clone_size: NA
d_call: TRBD1
v_call: TRBV7-9
j_call: TRBJ1-1

cdr3_aa: CASSLGAGTSYEQYF
cdr3_nt: TGCGCCAGCAGCTTGGGGGCAGGAACGTCCTACGAGCAGTACTTC
clone_size: NA
d_call: NA
v_call: TRBV5-1
j_call: TRBJ2-7

cdr3_aa: CASSWGLAGALGTQYF
cdr3_nt: TGTGCCAGCAGCTGGGGACTAGCGGGGGCCTTGGGGACCCAGTACTTC
clone_size: NA
d_call: TRBD2
v_call: TRBV5-6
j_call: TRBJ2-5

cdr3_aa: CASSPRDRYTGELFF
cdr3_nt: TGTGCCAGCAGCCCCCGGGACAGATACACCGGGGAGCTGTTTTTT
clone_size: few
d_call: TRBD1
v_call: TRBV2
j_call: TRBJ2-2

cdr3_aa: CASSLDGEGTDTQYF
cdr3_nt: TGTGCCAGCAGTTTAGACGGGGAAGGGACAGATACGCAGTATTTT
clone_size: NA
d_call: NA
v_call: TRBV6-5
j_call: TRBJ2-3

cdr3_aa: CATAWRGQETQYF
cdr3_nt: TGTGCCACTGCTTGGCGGGGCCAAGAGACCCAGTACTTC
clone_size: NA
d_call: NA
v_call: TRBV5-5
j_call: TRBJ2-5

cdr3_aa: CASSDPRTGGITNEKLFF
cdr3_nt: TGTGCCAGCAGTGACCCAAGGACAGGGGGTATTACTAATGAAAAACTGTTTTTT
clone_size: NA
d_call: TRBD1
v_call: TRBV6-1
j_call: TRBJ1-4

cdr3_aa: CASSTFKGRQNTGELFF
cdr3_nt: TGTGCCAGCAGCACTTTTAAGGGGAGACAGAACACCGGGGAGCTGTTTTTT
clone_size: NA
d_call: NA
v_call: TRBV7-6
j_call: TRBJ2-2

cdr3_aa: CASSMDKNTEAFF
cdr3_nt: TGTGCCAGCAGCATGGACAAGAACACTGAAGCTTTCTTT
clone_size: NA
d_call: NA
v_call: TRBV7-6
j_call: TRBJ1-1

cdr3_aa: CSVEDPGDRVGYTF
cdr3_nt: TGCAGCGTTGAAGATCCAGGGGACAGGGTGGGCTACACCTTC
clone_size: NA
d_call: TRBD1
v_call: TRBV29-1
j_call: TRBJ1-2

cdr3_aa: CASSGPGGGRTGELFF
cdr3_nt: TGTGCCAGCAGCGGCCCAGGCGGGGGAAGGACCGGGGAGCTGTTTTTT
clone_size: NA
d_call: TRBD2
v_call: TRBV9
j_call: TRBJ2-2

cdr3_aa: CASSPSPNLRGAYEQYF
cdr3_nt: TGTGCCAGCAGCCCGTCCCCGAACTTACGGGGGGCCTACGAGCAGTACTTC
clone_size: NA
d_call: TRBD2
v_call: TRBV7-8
j_call: TRBJ2-7

cdr3_aa: CASSTWDSENTIYF
cdr3_nt: TGTGCCAGCAGCACCTGGGACAGCGAAAACACCATATATTTT
clone_size: NA
d_call: TRBD1
v_call: TRBV6-6
j_call: TRBJ1-3

cdr3_aa: CASSPGTGVSGANVLTF
cdr3_nt: TGCGCCAGCAGTCCCGGGACAGGGGTCTCTGGGGCCAACGTCCTGACTTTC
clone_size: once
d_call: TRBD1
v_call: TRBV10-1
j_call: TRBJ2-6

cdr3_aa: CASRPLGQARGENEKLFF
cdr3_nt: TGTGCCAGCCGTCCACTGGGGCAGGCAAGGGGGGAGAATGAAAAACTGTTTTTT
clone_size: few
d_call: NA
v_call: TRBV7-9
j_call: TRBJ1-4

cdr3_aa: CASSPRQLSGANVLTF
cdr3_nt: TGTGCCAGTAGTCCGAGACAGCTCTCTGGGGCCAACGTCCTGACTTTC
clone_size: NA
d_call: NA
v_call: TRBV19
j_call: TRBJ2-6

cdr3_aa: CSVPKGGLNTEAFF
cdr3_nt: TGCAGCGTCCCGAAAGGAGGGTTGAACACTGAAGCTTTCTTT
clone_size: NA
d_call: NA
v_call: TRBV29-1
j_call: TRBJ1-1

cdr3_aa: CASSPTGNTEAFF
cdr3_nt: TGTGCCAGCAGCCCTACAGGGAACACTGAAGCTTTCTTT
clone_size: few
d_call: NA
v_call: TRBV7-3
j_call: TRBJ1-1

cdr3_aa: CASSLNHLGSGELFF
cdr3_nt: TGTGCCAGCAGCTTGAACCACCTTGGATCCGGGGAGCTGTTTTTT
clone_size: NA
d_call: NA
v_call: TRBV7-6
j_call: TRBJ2-2

cdr3_aa: CASAYRGARQETQYF
cdr3_nt: TGTGCCAGCGCCTATCGGGGGGCGCGGCAAGAGACCCAGTACTTC
clone_size: NA
d_call: NA
v_call: TRBV7-2
j_call: TRBJ2-5

cdr3_aa: CASSPADQETQYF
cdr3_nt: TGTGCCAGCTCACCAGCGGACCAAGAGACCCAGTACTTC
clone_size: few
d_call: NA
v_call: TRBV18
j_call: TRBJ2-5

cdr3_aa: CASSLALAGGRYEQFF
cdr3_nt: TGTGCCAGCAGCTTAGCACTAGCGGGAGGAAGGTATGAGCAGTTCTTC
clone_size: NA
d_call: TRBD2
v_call: TRBV7-9
j_call: TRBJ2-1

cdr3_aa: CASRRDSGLSSYNEQFF
cdr3_nt: TGTGCCAGTAGGCGTGATAGCGGGCTTAGCTCCTACAATGAGCAGTTCTTC
clone_size: NA
d_call: TRBD2
v_call: TRBV19
j_call: TRBJ2-1

cdr3_aa: CASGLETGGIVYF
cdr3_nt: TGTGCTAGTGGTTTGGAAACAGGGGGCATTGTTTACTTC
clone_size: NA
d_call: TRBD1
v_call: TRBV12-5
j_call: TRBJ2-7

cdr3_aa: CSGVADSTDTQYF
cdr3_nt: TGCAGCGGTGTAGCGGATAGCACAGATACGCAGTATTTT
clone_size: NA
d_call: NA
v_call: TRBV29-1
j_call: TRBJ2-3

cdr3_aa: CASSLGPENEQFF
cdr3_nt: TGTGCCAGCAGCTTAGGTCCCGAAAATGAGCAGTTCTTC
clone_size: NA
d_call: NA
v_call: TRBV11-3
j_call: TRBJ2-1

cdr3_aa: CASNLQPSVPEAFF
cdr3_nt: TGCGCCAGCAATCTTCAGCCTTCTGTCCCTGAAGCTTTCTTT
clone_size: NA
d_call: NA
v_call: TRBV5-1
j_call: TRBJ1-1

cdr3_aa: CASSNRRDGVTEAFF
cdr3_nt: TGTGCCAGCAGCAACCGACGGGACGGGGTTACTGAAGCTTTCTTT
clone_size: NA
d_call: NA
v_call: TRBV7-9
j_call: TRBJ1-1

cdr3_aa: CASSRDLRASGGNEQFF
cdr3_nt: TGTGCCAGCAGCCGAGACCTCCGGGCTAGCGGGGGCAATGAGCAGTTCTTC
clone_size: NA
d_call: TRBD2
v_call: TRBV7-9
j_call: TRBJ2-1

cdr3_aa: CASSSGGAGTGELFF
cdr3_nt: TGTGCCAGCAGCTCCGGGGGGGCAGGCACCGGGGAGCTGTTTTTT
clone_size: NA
d_call: TRBD2
v_call: TRBV7-2
j_call: TRBJ2-2

cdr3_aa: CASAGLAAYNEQFF
cdr3_nt: TGTGCCAGCGCGGGACTAGCGGCTTACAATGAGCAGTTCTTC
clone_size: NA
d_call: TRBD2
v_call: TRBV2
j_call: TRBJ2-1

cdr3_aa: CASSQRTYNTEAFF
cdr3_nt: TGTGCCAGCAGCCAGAGAACATATAACACTGAAGCTTTCTTT
clone_size: NA
d_call: NA
v_call: TRBV11-2
j_call: TRBJ1-1

cdr3_aa: CASSLGPNQPQHF
cdr3_nt: TGTGCCAGCAGCTTAGGGCCGAATCAGCCCCAGCATTTT
clone_size: few
d_call: NA
v_call: TRBV7-3
j_call: TRBJ1-5

cdr3_aa: CASSPGPLDTGELFF
cdr3_nt: TGTGCCAGCAGCCCGGGACCCCTCGACACCGGGGAGCTGTTTTTT
clone_size: NA
d_call: NA
v_call: TRBV7-3
j_call: TRBJ2-2

cdr3_aa: CASSRWGQNYGYTF
cdr3_nt: TGTGCCAGCAGCCGATGGGGACAGAACTATGGCTACACCTTC
clone_size: NA
d_call: TRBD1
v_call: TRBV4-2
j_call: TRBJ1-2

cdr3_aa: CASSLRGPDGYTF
cdr3_nt: TGTGCCAGCAGTCTCAGGGGGCCGGATGGCTACACCTTC
clone_size: NA
d_call: TRBD1
v_call: TRBV2
j_call: TRBJ1-2

cdr3_aa: CASSQDFHPHDQDLANYGYTF
cdr3_nt: TGCGCCAGCAGCCAAGATTTCCACCCGCATGACCAGGACCTAGCTAACTATGGCTACACCTTC
clone_size: NA
d_call: NA
v_call: TRBV4-3
j_call: TRBJ1-2

cdr3_aa: CASSYSRGQPQHF
cdr3_nt: TGTGCCAGCAGTTACTCGAGGGGTCAGCCCCAGCATTTT
clone_size: NA
d_call: NA
v_call: TRBV6-5
j_call: TRBJ1-5

cdr3_aa: CASSSLSSGSSTDTQYF
cdr3_nt: TGCGCCAGCAGCTCACTTAGCAGCGGGTCGAGCACAGATACGCAGTATTTT
clone_size: NA
d_call: NA
v_call: TRBV5-1
j_call: TRBJ2-3

cdr3_aa: CASSENTGGNQPQHF
cdr3_nt: TGTGCCAGCAGTGAAAACACAGGGGGCAATCAGCCCCAGCATTTT
clone_size: NA
d_call: TRBD1
v_call: TRBV6-1
j_call: TRBJ1-5